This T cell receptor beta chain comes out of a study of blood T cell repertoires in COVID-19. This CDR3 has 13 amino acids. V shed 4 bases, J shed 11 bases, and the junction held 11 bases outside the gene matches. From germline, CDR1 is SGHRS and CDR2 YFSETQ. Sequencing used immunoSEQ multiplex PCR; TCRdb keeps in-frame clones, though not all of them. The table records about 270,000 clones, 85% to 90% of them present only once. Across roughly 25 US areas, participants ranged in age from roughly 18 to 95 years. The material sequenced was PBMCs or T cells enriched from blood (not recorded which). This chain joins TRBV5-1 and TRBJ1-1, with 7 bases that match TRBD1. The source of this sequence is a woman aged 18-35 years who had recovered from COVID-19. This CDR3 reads CASSPGTVLKAFF. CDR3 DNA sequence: TGCGCCAGCAGCCCTGGGACAGTACTCAAGGCTTTCTTT. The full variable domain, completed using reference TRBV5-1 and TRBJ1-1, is KAGVTQTPRYLIKTRGQQVTLSCSPISGHRSVSWYQQTPGQGLQFLFEYFSETQRNKGNFPGRFSGRQFSNSRSEMNVSTLELGDSALYLCASSPGTVLKAFFGQGTRLTVV.